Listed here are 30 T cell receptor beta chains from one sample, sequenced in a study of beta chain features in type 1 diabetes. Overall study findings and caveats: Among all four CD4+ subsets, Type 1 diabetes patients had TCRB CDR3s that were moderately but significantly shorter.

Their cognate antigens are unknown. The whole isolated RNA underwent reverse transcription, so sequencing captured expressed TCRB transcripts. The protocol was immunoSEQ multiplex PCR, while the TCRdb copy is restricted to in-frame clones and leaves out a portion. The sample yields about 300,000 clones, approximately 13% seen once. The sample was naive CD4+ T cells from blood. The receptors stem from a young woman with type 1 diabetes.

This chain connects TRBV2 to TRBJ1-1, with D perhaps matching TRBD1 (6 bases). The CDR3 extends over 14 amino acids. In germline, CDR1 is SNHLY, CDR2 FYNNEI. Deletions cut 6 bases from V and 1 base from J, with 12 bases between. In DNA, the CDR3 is TGTGCCAGCAGACAGAGGGGGGGGAACACTGAAGCTTTCTTT. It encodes CASRQRGGNTEAFF. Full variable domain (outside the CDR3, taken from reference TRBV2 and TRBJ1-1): EPEVTQTPSHQVTQMGQEVILRCVPISNHLYFYWYRQILGQKVEFLVSFYNNEISEKSEIFDDQFSVERPDGSNFTLKIRSTKLEDSAMYFCASRQRGGNTEAFFGQGTRLTVV.

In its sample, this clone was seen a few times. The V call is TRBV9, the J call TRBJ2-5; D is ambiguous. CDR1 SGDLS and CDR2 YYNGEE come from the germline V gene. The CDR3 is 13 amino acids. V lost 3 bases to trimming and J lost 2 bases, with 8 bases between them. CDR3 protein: CASSAVAQETQYF. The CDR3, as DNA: TGTGCCAGCAGCGCAGTAGCACAAGAGACCCAGTACTTC.

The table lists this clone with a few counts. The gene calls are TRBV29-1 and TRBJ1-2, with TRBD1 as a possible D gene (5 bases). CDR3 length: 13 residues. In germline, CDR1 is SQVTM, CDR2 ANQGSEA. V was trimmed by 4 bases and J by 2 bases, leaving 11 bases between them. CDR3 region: CSVAAGPNYGYTF. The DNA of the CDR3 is TGCAGCGTTGCGGCAGGGCCCAACTATGGCTACACCTTC.

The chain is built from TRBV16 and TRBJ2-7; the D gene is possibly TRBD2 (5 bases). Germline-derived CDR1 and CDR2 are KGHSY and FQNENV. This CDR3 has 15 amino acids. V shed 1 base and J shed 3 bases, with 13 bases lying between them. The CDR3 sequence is CASSQWRPQIYEQYF. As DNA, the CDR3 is TGTGCCAGCAGCCAATGGAGGCCGCAAATCTACGAGCAGTACTTC. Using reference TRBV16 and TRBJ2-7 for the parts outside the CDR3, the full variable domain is GEEVAQTPKHLVRGEGQKAKLYCAPIKGHSYVFWYQQVLKNEFKFLISFQNENVFDETGMPKERFSAKCLPNSPCSLEIQATKLEDSAVYFCASSQWRPQIYEQYFGPGTRLTVT.

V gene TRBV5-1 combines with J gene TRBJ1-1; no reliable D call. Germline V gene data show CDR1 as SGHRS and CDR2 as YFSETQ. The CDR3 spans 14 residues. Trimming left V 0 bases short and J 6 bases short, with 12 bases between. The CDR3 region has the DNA TGCGCCAGCAGCTTGGCCGTAACGGCGGCTGAAGCTTTCTTT. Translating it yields CASSLAVTAAEAFF.

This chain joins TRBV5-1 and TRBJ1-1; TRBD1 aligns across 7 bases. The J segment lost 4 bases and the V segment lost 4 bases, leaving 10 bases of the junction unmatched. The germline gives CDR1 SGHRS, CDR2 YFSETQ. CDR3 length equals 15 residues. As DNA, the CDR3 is TGCGCCAGCAGCAGGGGGACAGCCGGGATCACTGAAGCTTTCTTT. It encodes CASSRGTAGITEAFF.

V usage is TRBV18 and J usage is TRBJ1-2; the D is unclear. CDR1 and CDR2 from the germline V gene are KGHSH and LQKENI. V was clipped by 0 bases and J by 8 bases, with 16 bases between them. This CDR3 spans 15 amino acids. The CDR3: CASSPPSGPAWGYTF. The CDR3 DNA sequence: TGTGCCAGCTCACCACCATCAGGCCCGGCCTGGGGCTACACCTTC. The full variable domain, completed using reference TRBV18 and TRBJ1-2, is NAGVMQNPRHLVRRRGQEARLRCSPMKGHSHVYWYRQLPEEGLKFMVYLQKENIIDESGMPKERFSAEFPKEGPSILRIQQVVRGDSAAYFCASSPPSGPAWGYTFGSGTRLTVV.

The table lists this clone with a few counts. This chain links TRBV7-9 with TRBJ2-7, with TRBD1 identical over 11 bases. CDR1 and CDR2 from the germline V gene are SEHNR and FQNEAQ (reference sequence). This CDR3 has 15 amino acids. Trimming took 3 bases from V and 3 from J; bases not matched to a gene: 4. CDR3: CASSLGQGDLYEQYV. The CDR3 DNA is TGTGCCAGCAGCTTGGGACAGGGGGACCTCTACGAGCAGTACGTC.

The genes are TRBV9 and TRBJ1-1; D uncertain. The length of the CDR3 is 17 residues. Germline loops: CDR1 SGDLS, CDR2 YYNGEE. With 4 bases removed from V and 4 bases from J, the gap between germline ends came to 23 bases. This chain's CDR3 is CASSQAGNGAIITEAFF. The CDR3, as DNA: TGTGCCAGCAGCCAGGCGGGCAATGGAGCGATAATCACTGAAGCTTTCTTT.

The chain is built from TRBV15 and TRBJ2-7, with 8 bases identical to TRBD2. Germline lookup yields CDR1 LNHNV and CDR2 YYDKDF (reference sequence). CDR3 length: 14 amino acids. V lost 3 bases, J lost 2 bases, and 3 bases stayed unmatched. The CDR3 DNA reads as TGTGCCACCAGCAGGGCGGGGGGTCCCTACGAGCAGTACTTC. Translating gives CATSRAGGPYEQYF. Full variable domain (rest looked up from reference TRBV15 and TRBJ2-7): DAMVIQNPRYQVTQFGKPVTLSCSQTLNHNVMYWYQQKSSQAPKLLFHYYDKDFNNEADTPDNFQSRRPNTSFCFLDIRSPGLGDTAMYLCATSRAGGPYEQYFGPGTRLTVT.

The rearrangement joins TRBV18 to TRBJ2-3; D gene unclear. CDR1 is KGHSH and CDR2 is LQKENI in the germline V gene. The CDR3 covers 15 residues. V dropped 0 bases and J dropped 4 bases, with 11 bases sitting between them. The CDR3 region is CASSPPGLVPDTQYF. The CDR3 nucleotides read TGTGCCAGCTCACCACCCGGGTTGGTTCCAGATACGCAGTATTTT.

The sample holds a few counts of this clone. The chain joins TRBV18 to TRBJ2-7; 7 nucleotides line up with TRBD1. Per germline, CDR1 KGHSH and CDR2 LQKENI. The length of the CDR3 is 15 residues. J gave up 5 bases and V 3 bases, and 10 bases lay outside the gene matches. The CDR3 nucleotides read TGTGCCAGCTCACCGAGGGCAGGGGGATTGGACGAGCAGTACGTC. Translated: CASSPRAGGLDEQYV.

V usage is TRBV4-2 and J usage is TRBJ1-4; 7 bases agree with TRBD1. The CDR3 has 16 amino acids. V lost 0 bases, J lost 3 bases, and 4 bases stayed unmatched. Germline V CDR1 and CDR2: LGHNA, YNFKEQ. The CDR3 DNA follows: TGTGCCAGCAGCCAAGATCAGGGACAGTCTAATGAAAAACTGTTTTTT. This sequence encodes CASSQDQGQSNEKLFF.

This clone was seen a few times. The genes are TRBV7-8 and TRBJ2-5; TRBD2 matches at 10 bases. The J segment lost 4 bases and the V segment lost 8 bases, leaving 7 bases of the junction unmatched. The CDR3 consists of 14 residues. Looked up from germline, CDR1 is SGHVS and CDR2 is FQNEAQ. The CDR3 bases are TGTGCCAGCCGGATTCTAGCGGGAGCAGAGACCCAGTACTTC. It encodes CASRILAGAETQYF.

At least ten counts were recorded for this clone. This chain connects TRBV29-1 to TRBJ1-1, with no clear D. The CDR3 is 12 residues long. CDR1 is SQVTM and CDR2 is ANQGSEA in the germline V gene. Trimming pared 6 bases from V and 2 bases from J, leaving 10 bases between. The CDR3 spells CSVRRENTEAFF. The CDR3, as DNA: TGCAGCGTCCGGAGGGAAAACACTGAAGCTTTCTTT.

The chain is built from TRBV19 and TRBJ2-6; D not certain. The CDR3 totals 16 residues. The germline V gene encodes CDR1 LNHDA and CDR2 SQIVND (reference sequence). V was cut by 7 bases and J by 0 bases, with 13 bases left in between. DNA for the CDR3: TGTGCCAGTACCCCCCGACACCGCTCTGGGGCCAACGTCCTGACTTTC. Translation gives CASTPRHRSGANVLTF.

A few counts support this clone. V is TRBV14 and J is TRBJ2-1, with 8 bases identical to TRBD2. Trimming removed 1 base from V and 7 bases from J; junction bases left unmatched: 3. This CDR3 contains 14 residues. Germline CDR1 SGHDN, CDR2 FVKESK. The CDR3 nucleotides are TGTGCCAGCAGCCAAGTAGCGGGAATAAATGAGCAGTTCTTC. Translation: CASSQVAGINEQFF.

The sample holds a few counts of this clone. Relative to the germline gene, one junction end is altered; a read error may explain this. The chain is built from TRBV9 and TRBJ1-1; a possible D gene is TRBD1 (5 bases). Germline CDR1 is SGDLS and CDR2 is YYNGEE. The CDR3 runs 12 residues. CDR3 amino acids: CASSGSGGSFSF. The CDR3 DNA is TGTGCCAGCAGCGGTTCCGGGGGAAGCTTTAGCTTT.

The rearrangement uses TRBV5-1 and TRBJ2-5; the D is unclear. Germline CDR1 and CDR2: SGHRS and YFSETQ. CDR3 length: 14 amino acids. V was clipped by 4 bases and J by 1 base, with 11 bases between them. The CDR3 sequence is CASSPTTFQETQYF. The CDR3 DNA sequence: TGCGCCAGCAGCCCCACGACATTCCAAGAGACCCAGTACTTC.

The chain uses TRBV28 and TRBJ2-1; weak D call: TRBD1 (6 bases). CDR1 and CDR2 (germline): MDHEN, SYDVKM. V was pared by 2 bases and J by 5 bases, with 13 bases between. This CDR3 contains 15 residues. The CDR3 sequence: CASSLGGVKDNEQFF. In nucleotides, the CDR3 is TGTGCCAGCAGTTTAGGGGGCGTCAAGGACAATGAGCAGTTCTTC.

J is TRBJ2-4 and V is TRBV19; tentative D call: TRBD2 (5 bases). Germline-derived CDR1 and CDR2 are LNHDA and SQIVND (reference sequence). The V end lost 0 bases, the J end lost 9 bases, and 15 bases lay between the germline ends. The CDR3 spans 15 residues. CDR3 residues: CASSIDPLGDRIQYF. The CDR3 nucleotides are TGTGCCAGTAGTATAGATCCCCTCGGGGATCGCATTCAGTACTTC.

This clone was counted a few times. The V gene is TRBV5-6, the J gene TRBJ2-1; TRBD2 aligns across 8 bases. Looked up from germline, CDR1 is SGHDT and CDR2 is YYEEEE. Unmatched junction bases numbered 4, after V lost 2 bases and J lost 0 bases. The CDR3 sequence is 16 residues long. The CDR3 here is CASSFLAGRSYNEQFF. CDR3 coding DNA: TGTGCCAGCAGCTTTCTAGCGGGCCGCTCCTACAATGAGCAGTTCTTC.

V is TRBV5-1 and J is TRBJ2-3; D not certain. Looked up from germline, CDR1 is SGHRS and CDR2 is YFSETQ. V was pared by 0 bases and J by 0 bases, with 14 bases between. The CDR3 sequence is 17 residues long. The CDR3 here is CASSLAGMGSSTDTQYF. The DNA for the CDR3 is TGCGCCAGCAGCTTGGCCGGAATGGGCAGTAGCACAGATACGCAGTATTTT.

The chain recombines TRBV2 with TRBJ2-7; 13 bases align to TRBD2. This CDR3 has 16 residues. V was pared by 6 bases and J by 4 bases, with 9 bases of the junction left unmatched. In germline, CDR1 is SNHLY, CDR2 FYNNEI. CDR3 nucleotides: TGTGCCAGCAGGGGACTAGCGGGACCCTCGAGGTACGAGCAGTACGTC. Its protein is CASRGLAGPSRYEQYV.

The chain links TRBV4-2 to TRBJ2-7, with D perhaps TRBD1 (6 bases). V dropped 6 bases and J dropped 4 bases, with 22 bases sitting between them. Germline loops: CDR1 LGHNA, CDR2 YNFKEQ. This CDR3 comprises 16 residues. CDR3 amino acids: CASSQGPGTILYEQYV. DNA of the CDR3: TGTGCCAGCAGTCAGGGACCCGGGACAATCCTATACGAGCAGTACGTC.

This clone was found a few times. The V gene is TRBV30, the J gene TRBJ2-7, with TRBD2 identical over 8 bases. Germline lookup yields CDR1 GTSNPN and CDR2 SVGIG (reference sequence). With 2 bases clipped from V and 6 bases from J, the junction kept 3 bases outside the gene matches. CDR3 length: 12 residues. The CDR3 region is CAWSPGTSEQYV. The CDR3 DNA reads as TGTGCCTGGAGTCCCGGGACTAGCGAGCAGTACGTC.

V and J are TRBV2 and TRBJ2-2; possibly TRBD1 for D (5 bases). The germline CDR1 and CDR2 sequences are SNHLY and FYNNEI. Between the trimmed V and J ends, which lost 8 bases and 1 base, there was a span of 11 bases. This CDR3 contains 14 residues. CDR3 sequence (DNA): TGTGCCAGCGTAGGGGTCTGGAACACCGGGGAGCTGTTTTTT. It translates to CASVGVWNTGELFF.

This CDR3 reads CASSSGQGWYGTEAFF. CDR3 nucleotide sequence: TGTGCCAGTAGTTCGGGACAGGGATGGTATGGCACTGAAGCTTTCTTT. The chain carries TRBV19 and TRBJ1-1, with 9 nucleotides matching TRBD1. Looked up from germline, CDR1 is LNHDA and CDR2 is SQIVND (reference sequence). The V and J ends lost 5 bases and 4 bases, in that order; junction bases with no gene match: 11. CDR3 length: 16 amino acids.

DNA of the CDR3: TGTGCCATCAGTGAGAGCGGGGACATAAGGCCCCAGTACTTC. It codes for CAISESGDIRPQYF. This sequence joins TRBV10-3 and TRBJ2-5; weak D call: TRBD2 (7 bases). This CDR3 has 14 amino acids. CDR1 is ENHRY, CDR2 SYGVKD, per germline. The germline V and J ends were trimmed by 2 bases and 9 bases, with 16 bases remaining between them.

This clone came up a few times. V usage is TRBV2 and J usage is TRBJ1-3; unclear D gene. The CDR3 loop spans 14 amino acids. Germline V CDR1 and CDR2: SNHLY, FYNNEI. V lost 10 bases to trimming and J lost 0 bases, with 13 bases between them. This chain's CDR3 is CAIEKSGSGNTIYF. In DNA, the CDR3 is TGTGCCATCGAGAAGTCAGGCTCTGGAAACACCATATATTTT.